The sequence of this T cell receptor beta chain was determined in a study of blood T cells in healthy people across ages. Combining a sample-barcoded 5' primer with a J-beta primer mix, a second PCR ran for about 6 to 11 cycles. TCRdb ran MiXCR on the 5' RACE reads and lists one entry per CDR3 protein. The sample yields fewer than 800,000 distinct CDR3 sequences, roughly 25% seen once. The sample holds a few counts of this clonotype. Sequence at one end of the junction differs from germline and may be a read error. The sample was also linked to a second study, of T cells of mothers and their children. That report adds: Within related and unrelated pairs, thymic selection shapes TCR recombination output in a similar way.

Source material: blood. The receptor's source is a boy aged 10-17 years in good health.

DNA for the CDR3: TGTGCCCGCAGTTTAGCGGGGGGGCACGTGGAGACCCAGTACTTC. Its protein is CARSLAGGHVETQYF. The rearrangement links TRBV12-3 or TRBV12-4 to TRBJ2-5; 11 bases are a match to TRBD2. The CDR3 covers 15 residues.